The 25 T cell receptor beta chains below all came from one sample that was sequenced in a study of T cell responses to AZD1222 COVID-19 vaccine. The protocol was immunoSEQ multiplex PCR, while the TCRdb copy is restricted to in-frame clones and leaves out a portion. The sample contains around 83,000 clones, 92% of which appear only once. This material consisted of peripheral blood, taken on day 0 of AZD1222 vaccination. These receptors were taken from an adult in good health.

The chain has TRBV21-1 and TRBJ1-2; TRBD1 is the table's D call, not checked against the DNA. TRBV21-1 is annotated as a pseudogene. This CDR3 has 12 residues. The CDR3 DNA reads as TGTGCCAGCAGCAAAGACAGACATGGCTACACCTTC. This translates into CASSKDRHGYTF.

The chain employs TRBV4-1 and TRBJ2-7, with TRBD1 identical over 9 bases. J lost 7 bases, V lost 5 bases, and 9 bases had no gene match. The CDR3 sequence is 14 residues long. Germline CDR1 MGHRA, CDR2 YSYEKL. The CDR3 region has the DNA TGCGCCAGCAGCTCGGGACAGGGTACCGTTGAGCAGTACTTC. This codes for CASSSGQGTVEQYF.

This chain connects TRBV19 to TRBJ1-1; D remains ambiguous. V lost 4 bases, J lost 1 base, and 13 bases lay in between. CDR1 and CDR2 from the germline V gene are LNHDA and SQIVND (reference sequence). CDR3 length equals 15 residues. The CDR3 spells CASSKGTRWNTEAFF. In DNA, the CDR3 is TGTGCCAGTAGTAAGGGCACCAGATGGAACACTGAAGCTTTCTTT.

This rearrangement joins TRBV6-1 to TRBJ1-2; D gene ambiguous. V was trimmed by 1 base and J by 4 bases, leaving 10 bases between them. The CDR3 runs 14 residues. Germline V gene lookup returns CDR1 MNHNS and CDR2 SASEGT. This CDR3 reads CASSEVVGSYGYTF. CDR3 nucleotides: TGTGCCAGCAGTGAAGTAGTGGGGTCCTATGGCTACACCTTC.

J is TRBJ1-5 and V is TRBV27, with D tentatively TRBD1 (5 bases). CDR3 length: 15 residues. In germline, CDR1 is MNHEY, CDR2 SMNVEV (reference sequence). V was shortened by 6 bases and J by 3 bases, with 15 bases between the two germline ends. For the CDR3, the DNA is TGTGCCAGCAGCCCCTGGGGGGGGACCAATCAGCCCCAGCATTTT. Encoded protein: CASSPWGGTNQPQHF.

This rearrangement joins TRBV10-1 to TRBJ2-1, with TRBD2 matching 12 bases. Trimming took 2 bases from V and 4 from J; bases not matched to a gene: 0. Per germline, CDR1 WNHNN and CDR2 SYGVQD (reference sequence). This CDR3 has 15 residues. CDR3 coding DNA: TGCGCCAGCAGTGAGGGGACTAGCGGGTACAATGAGCAGTTCTTC. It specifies CASSEGTSGYNEQFF.

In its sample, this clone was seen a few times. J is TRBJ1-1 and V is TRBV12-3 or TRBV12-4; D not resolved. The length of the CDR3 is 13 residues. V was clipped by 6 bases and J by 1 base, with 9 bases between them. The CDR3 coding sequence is TGTGCCAGCAGCAGCGGACCGAACACTGAAGCTTTCTTT. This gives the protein CASSSGPNTEAFF.

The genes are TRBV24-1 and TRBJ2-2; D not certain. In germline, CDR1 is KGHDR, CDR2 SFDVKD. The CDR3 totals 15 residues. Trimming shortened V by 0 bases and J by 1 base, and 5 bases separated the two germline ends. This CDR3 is CATSDLWRNTGELFF. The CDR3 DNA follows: TGTGCCACCAGTGATTTGTGGCGGAACACCGGGGAGCTGTTTTTT.

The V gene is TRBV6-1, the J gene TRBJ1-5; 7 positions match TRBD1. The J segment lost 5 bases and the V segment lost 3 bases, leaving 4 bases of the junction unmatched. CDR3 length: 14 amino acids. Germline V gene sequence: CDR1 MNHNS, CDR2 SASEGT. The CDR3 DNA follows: TGTGCCAGCAGTGATAGGGGGCTGGATCAGCCCCAGCATTTT. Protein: CASSDRGLDQPQHF.

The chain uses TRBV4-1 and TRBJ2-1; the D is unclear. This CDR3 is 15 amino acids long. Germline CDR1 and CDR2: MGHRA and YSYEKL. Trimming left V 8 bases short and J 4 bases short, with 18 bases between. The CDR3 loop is CASPTPYLGYNEQFF. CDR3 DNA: TGCGCCAGCCCAACCCCCTACCTGGGGTACAATGAGCAGTTCTTC.

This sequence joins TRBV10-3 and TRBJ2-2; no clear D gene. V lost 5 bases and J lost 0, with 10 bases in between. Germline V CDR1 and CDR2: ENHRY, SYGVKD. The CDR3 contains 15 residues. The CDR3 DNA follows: TGTGCCATCAGTTCGTTTGACCCGAACACCGGGGAGCTGTTTTTT. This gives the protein CAISSFDPNTGELFF.

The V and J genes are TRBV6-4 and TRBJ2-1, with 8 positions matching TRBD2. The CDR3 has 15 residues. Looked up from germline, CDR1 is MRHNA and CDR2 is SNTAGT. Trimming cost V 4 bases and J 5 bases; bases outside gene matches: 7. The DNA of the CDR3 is TGTGCCAGCAGTGGTACTAGCGGTCTTAACAATGAGCAGTTCTTC. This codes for CASSGTSGLNNEQFF.

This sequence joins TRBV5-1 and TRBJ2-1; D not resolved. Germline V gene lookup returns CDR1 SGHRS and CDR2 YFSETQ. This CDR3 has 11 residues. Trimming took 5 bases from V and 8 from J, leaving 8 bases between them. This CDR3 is CASSQSDEQFF. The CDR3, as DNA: TGCGCCAGCAGTCAAAGCGATGAGCAGTTCTTC.

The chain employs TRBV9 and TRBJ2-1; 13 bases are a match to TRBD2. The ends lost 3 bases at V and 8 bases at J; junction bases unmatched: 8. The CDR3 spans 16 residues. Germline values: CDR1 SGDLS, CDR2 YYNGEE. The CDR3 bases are TGTGCCAGCAGCGCCTCAGGGACTAGCGGGAACCATGAGCAGTTCTTC. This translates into CASSASGTSGNHEQFF.

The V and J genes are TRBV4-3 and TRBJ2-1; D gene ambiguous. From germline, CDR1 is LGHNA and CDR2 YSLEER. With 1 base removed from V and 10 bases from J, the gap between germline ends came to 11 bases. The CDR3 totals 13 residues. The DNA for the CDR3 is TGCGCCAGCAGCCAAGGGCCCAGTCGGGAGCAGTTCTTC. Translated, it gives CASSQGPSREQFF.

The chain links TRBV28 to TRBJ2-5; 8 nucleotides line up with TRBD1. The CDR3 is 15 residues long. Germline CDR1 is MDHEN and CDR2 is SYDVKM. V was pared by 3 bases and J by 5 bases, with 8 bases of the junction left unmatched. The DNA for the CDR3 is TGTGCCAGCAGTTTCCAGGGGGCAGGTCGCGAGACCCAGTACTTC. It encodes CASSFQGAGRETQYF.

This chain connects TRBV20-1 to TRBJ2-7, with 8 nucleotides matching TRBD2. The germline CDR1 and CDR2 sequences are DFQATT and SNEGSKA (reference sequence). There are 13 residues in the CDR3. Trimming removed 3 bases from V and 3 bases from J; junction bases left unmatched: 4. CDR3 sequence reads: CSASNSGSYEQYF. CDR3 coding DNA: TGCAGTGCTAGTAACAGCGGGAGCTACGAGCAGTACTTC.

In DNA form, the CDR3 reads TGTGCCAGTAGTATCGCGGGACGATACAATGAGCAGTTCTTC. This codes for CASSIAGRYNEQFF. V usage is TRBV19 and J usage is TRBJ2-1, with a tentative D call TRBD2 (6 bases). The germline CDR1 and CDR2 sequences are LNHDA and SQIVND (reference sequence). The CDR3 extends over 14 amino acids. Between the trimmed V and J ends, which lost 3 bases and 4 bases, there was a span of 10 bases.

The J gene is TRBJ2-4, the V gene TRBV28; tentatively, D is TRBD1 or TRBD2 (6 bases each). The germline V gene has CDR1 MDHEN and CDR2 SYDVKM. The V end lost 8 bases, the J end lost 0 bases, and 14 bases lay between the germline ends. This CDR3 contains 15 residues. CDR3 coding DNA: TGTGCCAGCGGGGGGACACAACAAGCCAAAAACATTCAGTACTTC. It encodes CASGGTQQAKNIQYF. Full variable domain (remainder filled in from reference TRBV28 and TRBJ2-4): DVKVTQSSRYLVKRTGEKVFLECVQDMDHENMFWYRQDPGLGLRLIYFSYDVKMKEKGDIPEGYSVSREKKERFSLILESASTNQTSMYLCASGGTQQAKNIQYFGAGTRLSVL.

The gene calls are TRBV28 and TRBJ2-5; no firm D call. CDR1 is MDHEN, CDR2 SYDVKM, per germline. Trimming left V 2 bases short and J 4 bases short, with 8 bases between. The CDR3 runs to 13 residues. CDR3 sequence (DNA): TGTGCCAGCAGTTTACGGGCTATAGAGACCCAGTACTTC. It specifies CASSLRAIETQYF.

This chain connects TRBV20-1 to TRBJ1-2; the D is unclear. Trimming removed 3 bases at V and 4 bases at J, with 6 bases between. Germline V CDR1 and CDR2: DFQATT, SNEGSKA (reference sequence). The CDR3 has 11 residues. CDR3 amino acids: CSASVGYGYTF. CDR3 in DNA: TGCAGTGCTAGTGTGGGCTATGGCTACACCTTC.

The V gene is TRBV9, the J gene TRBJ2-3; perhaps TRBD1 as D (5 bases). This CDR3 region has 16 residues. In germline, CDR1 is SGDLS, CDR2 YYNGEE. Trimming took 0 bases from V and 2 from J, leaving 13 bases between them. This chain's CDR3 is CASSVEETVTTDTQYF. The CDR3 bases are TGTGCCAGCAGCGTAGAGGAGACAGTCACCACAGATACGCAGTATTTT.

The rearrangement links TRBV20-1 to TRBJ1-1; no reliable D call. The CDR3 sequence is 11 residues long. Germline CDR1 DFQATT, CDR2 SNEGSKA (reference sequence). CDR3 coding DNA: TGCAGCTATCGACAGAACACTGAAGCTTTCTTT. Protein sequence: CSYRQNTEAFF.

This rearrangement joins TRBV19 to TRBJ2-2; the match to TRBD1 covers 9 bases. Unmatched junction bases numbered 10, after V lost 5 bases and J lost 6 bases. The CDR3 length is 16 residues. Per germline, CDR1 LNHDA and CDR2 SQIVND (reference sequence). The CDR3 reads CASSLAGTGFSGELFF. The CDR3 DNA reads TGTGCCAGTAGTCTTGCCGGGACAGGGTTTTCCGGGGAGCTGTTTTTT.

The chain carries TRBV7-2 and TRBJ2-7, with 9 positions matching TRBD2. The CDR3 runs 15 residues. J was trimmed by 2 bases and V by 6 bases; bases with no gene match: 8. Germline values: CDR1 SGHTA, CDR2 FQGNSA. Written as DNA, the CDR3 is TGTGCCAGCAGGTATACTAGCGGGTTCACCTACGAGCAGTACTTC. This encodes CASRYTSGFTYEQYF.